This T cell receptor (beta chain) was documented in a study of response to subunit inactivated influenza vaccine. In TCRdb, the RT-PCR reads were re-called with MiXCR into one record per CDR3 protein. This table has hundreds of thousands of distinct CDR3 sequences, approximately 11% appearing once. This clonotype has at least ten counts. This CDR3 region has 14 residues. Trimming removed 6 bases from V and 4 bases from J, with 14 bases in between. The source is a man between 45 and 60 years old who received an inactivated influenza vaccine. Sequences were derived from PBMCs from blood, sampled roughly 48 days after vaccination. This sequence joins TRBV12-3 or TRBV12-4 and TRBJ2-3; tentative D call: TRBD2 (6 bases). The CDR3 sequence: CASRRRLDSDTQYF. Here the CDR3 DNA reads TGTGCCAGCAGGCGTCGACTAGATTCAGATACGCAGTATTTT.